A selection of T cell receptor beta chains follows, all from one sample in a study of blood T cell repertoires in COVID-19. Sequencing was performed with immunoSEQ multiplex PCR; in TCRdb, only in-frame clones are kept and a portion is missing. This table has 200,000 to 250,000 clones, approximately 80% appearing once. Sequencing input: peripheral blood. All receptors derive from a man aged 30 to 39 who had recovered from COVID-19. Each CDR3 is given with its conserved first and last residue. The D gene is left open where the match is weak. Not all rows give a size; the values are once, few, many and, for expanded clones, a class.

V,J,size,D,CDR3,DNA
TRBV6-5,TRBJ1-1,once,.,CASGATVGTEAFF,TGTGCCAGCGGAGCCACGGTCGGAACTGAAGCTTTCTTT
TRBV5-4,TRBJ2-1,few,TRBD2,CASSGGGSSYNEQFF,TGTGCCAGCAGCGGCGGGGGGAGCTCCTACAATGAGCAGTTCTTC
TRBV28,TRBJ2-5,few,TRBD2,CASSLAIAGVETQYF,TGTGCCAGCAGTTTAGCAATAGCGGGGGTGGAGACCCAGTACTTC
TRBV2,TRBJ2-2,.,TRBD1,CASSKATGGGELFF,TGTGCCAGCAGCAAAGCGACAGGGGGCGGGGAGCTGTTTTTT
TRBV18,TRBJ1-6,few,.,CASSWNAGTDNSPLHF,TGTGCCAGCTCATGGAACGCGGGAACCGATAATTCACCCCTCCACTTT
TRBV9,TRBJ2-5,.,.,CASSVAGQQQETQYF,TGTGCCAGCAGCGTAGCCGGACAGCAACAAGAGACCCAGTACTTC
TRBV28,TRBJ1-2,once,.,CASSLQGYGYTF,TGTGCCAGCAGTTTACAGGGATATGGCTACACCTTC
TRBV5-6,TRBJ2-3,.,.,CASSLEGGFLDTQYF,TGTGCCAGCAGCTTGGAGGGGGGGTTCCTAGATACGCAGTATTTT
TRBV10-1,TRBJ2-5,once,.,CASSESPYQETQYF,TGCGCCAGCAGTGAGTCCCCATACCAGGAGACCCAGTACTTC
TRBV29-1,TRBJ1-1,.,.,CSVGGGEAFF,TGCAGCGTTGGAGGGGGTGAAGCTTTCTTT
TRBV5-1,TRBJ2-1,.,TRBD1,CASSLEGAYEQFF,TGCGCCAGCAGCTTGGAGGGGGCTTATGAGCAGTTCTTC
TRBV18,TRBJ1-2,.,.,CASSPSRDYGYTF,TGTGCCAGCTCACCAAGCAGGGACTATGGCTACACCTTC
TRBV28,TRBJ1-1,.,.,CASSLAKGLGRAFF,TGTGCCAGCAGTTTAGCGAAGGGACTGGGCAGAGCTTTCTTT